The sequence of this T cell receptor beta chain was determined in a study of blood T cell repertoires in COVID-19. The method was immunoSEQ multiplex PCR; TCRdb's version includes in-frame clones alone and lacks a portion of them. The data show under 95,000 clones, with around 86% seen just once and roughly 2.2% held by the top ten. The sample taken for sequencing was peripheral blood. This TCR derives from a woman between 65 and 79 years old with acute or convalescent COVID-19.

CDR3 amino acids: CASSASWGVPSNTGELFF. The CDR3 DNA is TGTGCCAGCAGTGCCTCGTGGGGGGTCCCCTCGAACACCGGGGAGCTGTTTTTT. The rearrangement joins TRBV6-1 to TRBJ2-2; D perhaps matches TRBD2 (6 bases). The CDR3 totals 18 residues. Germline CDR1 and CDR2: MNHNS and SASEGT. Trimming pared 4 bases from V and 0 bases from J, leaving 18 bases between.